The 9 T cell receptor beta chains below were found in one sample sequenced in a study of shared clonotypes between healthy human individuals. Terminally differentiated effector memory CD45RA+ cells were excluded from the naive CD8 cells, which were CD45RO-negative and positively selected for CCR7. Some clones are missing from TCRdb's copy, which holds only in-frame ones; the method was immunoSEQ multiplex PCR. The sample lists about 2.1 million clones, just over 90% occurring once. The sample consisted of naive CD8+ T cells from PBMCs. Receptors originate from a man aged 18 to 29 in good health. Some clones in this sample may be carry-over from other donors' samples.

The V call is TRBV4-3, the J call TRBJ1-1; D is unresolved. Germline assignment: CDR1 LGHNA and CDR2 YSLEER. V gave up 4 bases and J gave up 6 bases, with 15 bases separating them. The CDR3 is made up of 14 amino acids. The CDR3 reads CASSPSEISAEAFF. CDR3 coding DNA: TGCGCCAGCAGCCCCAGCGAGATTAGCGCTGAAGCTTTCTTT.

The chain joins TRBV7-9 to TRBJ1-1; D may be TRBD1 (5 bases). V shed 2 bases and J shed 0 bases, with 19 bases lying between them. Looked up from germline, CDR1 is SEHNR and CDR2 is FQNEAQ (reference sequence). There are 18 residues in the CDR3. CDR3 in DNA: TGTGCCAGCAGCTTAAGGGACGAGGTCCCCTTTTTGAACACTGAAGCTTTCTTT. The encoded protein is CASSLRDEVPFLNTEAFF.

V usage is TRBV7-9 and J usage is TRBJ2-1, with 11 bases lining up with TRBD2. Germline CDR1 SEHNR, CDR2 FQNEAQ (reference sequence). Trimming removed 5 bases from V and 13 bases from J; junction bases left unmatched: 7. The CDR3 contains 13 residues. The CDR3 sequence: CASSLGLAVLQFF. CDR3 nucleotides: TGTGCCAGCAGCCTGGGACTAGCGGTATTACAGTTCTTC.

The CDR3 protein is CASSEFEDNEKLFF. As DNA, the CDR3 is TGTGCCAGCAGTGAATTCGAAGATAATGAAAAACTGTTTTTT. V usage is TRBV25-1 and J usage is TRBJ1-4, with D unresolved. The CDR3 totals 14 residues. Deletions cut 1 base from V and 4 bases from J, with 7 bases between. Germline V CDR1 and CDR2: MGHDK, SYGVNS.

As for this clone: The sample carries other DNA sequences with the same CDR3. The V gene is TRBV30, the J gene TRBJ2-5; unclear D gene. V gave up 0 bases and J gave up 4 bases, with 3 bases separating them. This CDR3 spans 11 amino acids. CDR1 and CDR2 from the germline V gene are GTSNPN and SVGIG (reference sequence). CDR3 sequence reads: CAWSVGETQYF. In DNA, the CDR3 is TGTGCCTGGAGTGTTGGAGAGACCCAGTACTTC.

The chain has TRBV7-9 and TRBJ1-2; D might be TRBD1 (5 bases). The length of the CDR3 is 14 residues. Trimming shortened V by 4 bases and J by 4 bases, and 13 bases separated the two germline ends. The V gene's germline CDR1 is SEHNR and CDR2 FQNEAQ (reference sequence). The CDR3 loop is CASSSASQGYGYTF. The CDR3 DNA reads as TGTGCCAGCAGCTCGGCCTCTCAGGGCTATGGCTACACCTTC. Using reference TRBV7-9 and TRBJ1-2 for the parts outside the CDR3, the full variable domain is DTGVSQNPRHKITKRGQNVTFRCDPISEHNRLYWYRQTLGQGPEFLTYFQNEAQLEKSRLLSDRFSAERPKGSFSTLEIQRTEQGDSAMYLCASSSASQGYGYTFGSGTRLTVV.

The J gene is TRBJ2-7, the V gene TRBV5-8; 8 bases align to TRBD1. Looked up from germline, CDR1 is SGHTS and CDR2 is YDEGEE. The trim removed 4 bases at V and 1 base at J, leaving 4 bases unmatched. This CDR3 spans 14 amino acids. CDR3 loop: CASSPGTGSYEQYF. The CDR3 DNA reads as TGTGCCAGCAGCCCCGGGACAGGATCCTACGAGCAGTACTTC.

This clone was counted once. The CDR3 sequence: CASSSKTGWDYEQYF. Here the CDR3 DNA reads TGTGCCAGCAGTTCAAAGACAGGGTGGGACTACGAGCAGTACTTC. The chain links TRBV27 to TRBJ2-7, with 7 bases that match TRBD1. The CDR3 runs 15 residues. V shed 4 bases and J 3 bases; nucleotides not matched to a gene: 9. Germline-derived CDR1 and CDR2 are MNHEY and SMNVEV (reference sequence).

Note on this clone: This same CDR3 is encoded by further DNA sequences in the sample. In nucleotides, the CDR3 is TGTGCCAGCAGCTTAGGGGGATATGGCTACACCTTC. Translated, it gives CASSLGGYGYTF. The chain recombines TRBV11-2 with TRBJ1-2, with D unresolved. Deletions cut 1 base from V and 5 bases from J, with 5 bases between. The CDR3 contains 12 residues. In germline, CDR1 is SGHAT, CDR2 FQNNGV.